What follows are 19 T cell receptor beta chains derived from one specimen sequenced in a study of cytomegalovirus exposure and HLA in healthy donors. Primers included in the PCR were 60 Vbeta and 13 Jbeta primers. TCRdb's table, derived via immunoSEQ multiplex PCR, lists solely in-frame clones and lacks some. Seen here are 90,000 to 120,000 clones, 80% to 90% observed once, and the top ten hold 1.2%. The sequenced sample was PBMCs. The receptors stem from a woman younger than 35 in good health and CMV-seronegative.

The chain recombines TRBV7-2 with TRBJ1-5; D unclear. V gave up 4 bases and J gave up 7 bases, with 26 bases separating them. The CDR3 runs to 18 residues. Germline V gene sequence: CDR1 SGHTA, CDR2 FQGNSA. The CDR3 coding sequence is TGTGCCAGCAGCTCCGGGCCGGGGATCGAAGGTAGCCGGCAGCCCCAGCATTTT. It yields the protein CASSSGPGIEGSRQPQHF.

The gene calls are TRBV7-2 and TRBJ2-5; 11 bases are a match to TRBD2. Per the germline V gene, CDR1 is SGHTA and CDR2 is FQGNSA. With 5 bases clipped from V and 4 bases from J, the junction kept 12 bases outside the gene matches. The CDR3 has 17 residues. As DNA, the CDR3 is TGTGCCAGCAGCGGCCGACTATTAACTAGCGGGAGAGAGACCCAGTACTTC. Translated: CASSGRLLTSGRETQYF.

This chain connects TRBV6-6 to TRBJ1-5, with no clear D. The germline V and J ends were trimmed by 8 bases and 7 bases, with 15 bases remaining between them. Germline lookup yields CDR1 MNHNY and CDR2 SVGAGI (reference sequence). The CDR3 spans 13 residues. CDR3 loop: CASGRPASQPQHF. CDR3 DNA: TGTGCCAGCGGCAGGCCCGCCTCCCAGCCCCAGCATTTT.

This sequence joins TRBV9 and TRBJ2-1, with 10 bases lining up with TRBD2. J lost 4 bases, V lost 3 bases, and 13 bases had no gene match. CDR1 is SGDLS and CDR2 is YYNGEE in the germline V gene. CDR3 length: 18 residues. The CDR3 spells CASSAQDTSGRGYNEQFF. The CDR3 nucleotides read TGTGCCAGCAGCGCCCAGGATACGAGCGGGAGGGGGTACAATGAGCAGTTCTTC.

The genes are TRBV7-9 and TRBJ1-1; maybe TRBD1 (5 bases). The CDR3 runs to 15 residues. Germline V gene data show CDR1 as SEHNR and CDR2 as FQNEAQ (reference sequence). V dropped 1 base and J dropped 4 bases, with 13 bases sitting between them. CDR3 DNA: TGTGCCAGCAGCTTAGGAACACAGGTTCTCACTGAAGCTTTCTTT. It yields the protein CASSLGTQVLTEAFF.

The rearrangement joins TRBV9 to TRBJ2-5, with 8 nucleotides matching TRBD1. Gene TRBJ2-7 matches the end of the DNA better, so the J call may be wrong. Germline CDR1 SGDLS, CDR2 YYNGEE. There are 14 residues in the CDR3. The CDR3 sequence is CASSPRDRTYEQYF. CDR3 DNA: TGTGCCAGCAGCCCCCGGGACAGGACCTACGAGCAGTACTTC.

The gene calls are TRBV19 and TRBJ2-3; TRBD1 matches at 7 bases. CDR1 is LNHDA, CDR2 SQIVND, per germline (reference sequence). V was pared by 4 bases and J by 4 bases, with 11 bases of the junction left unmatched. This CDR3 has 16 residues. The CDR3 region has the DNA TGTGCCAGTAGTACTCTTACGGGAAGGGGGCCAGATACGCAGTATTTT. Protein: CASSTLTGRGPDTQYF. Full variable domain (outside the CDR3, taken from reference TRBV19 and TRBJ2-3): DGGITQSPKYLFRKEGQNVTLSCEQNLNHDAMYWYRQDPGQGLRLIYYSQIVNDFQKGDIAEGYSVSREKKESFPLTVTSAQKNPTAFYLCASSTLTGRGPDTQYFGPGTRLTVL.

The J gene is TRBJ1-3, the V gene TRBV7-9; 8 nucleotides match TRBD1. Germline assignment: CDR1 SEHNR and CDR2 FQNEAQ (reference sequence). The J segment lost 8 bases and the V segment lost 5 bases, leaving 20 bases of the junction unmatched. The CDR3 runs 18 residues. CDR3 residues: CASSENNPSPGGEDTIYF. The CDR3 coding sequence is TGTGCCAGCAGCGAAAACAACCCCTCACCAGGGGGCGAAGACACCATATATTTT.

CDR3 sequence: CASSPPSGGVVEQFF. The CDR3 DNA sequence: TGTGCCAGCAGTCCGCCAAGCGGGGGGGTTGTTGAGCAGTTCTTC. This rearrangement joins TRBV28 to TRBJ2-1; 10 bases agree with TRBD2. V lost 5 bases, J lost 9 bases, and 10 bases stayed unmatched. Germline CDR1 is MDHEN and CDR2 is SYDVKM. The CDR3 covers 15 residues.

This clone appeared a few times. The chain joins TRBV2 to TRBJ2-1; 8 bases are a match to TRBD1. Germline V gene sequence: CDR1 SNHLY, CDR2 FYNNEI. With 5 bases clipped from V and 7 bases from J, the junction kept 7 bases outside the gene matches. CDR3 length: 14 amino acids. The CDR3 sequence: CASSKDRGRNEQFF. DNA for the CDR3: TGTGCCAGCAGTAAAGACAGGGGACGGAATGAGCAGTTCTTC.

This clone was seen a handful of times. V usage is TRBV5-1 and J usage is TRBJ2-2, with 7 bases lining up with TRBD2. Germline V gives CDR1 SGHRS, CDR2 YFSETQ. The trim removed 7 bases at V and 6 bases at J, leaving 9 bases unmatched. This CDR3 contains 14 residues. Here the CDR3 reads CASAGLAVPGELFF. In nucleotides, the CDR3 is TGCGCCAGCGCAGGGCTAGCGGTCCCCGGGGAGCTGTTTTTT. Complete variable domain (other parts from reference TRBV5-1 and TRBJ2-2): KAGVTQTPRYLIKTRGQQVTLSCSPISGHRSVSWYQQTPGQGLQFLFEYFSETQRNKGNFPGRFSGRQFSNSRSEMNVSTLELGDSALYLCASAGLAVPGELFFGEGSRLTVL.

Comments on this clone: The junction shows a germline mismatch at one end, possibly a read error. The CDR3 loop reads CSSSGRDRGNTGELFF. The CDR3 bases are TGTTCCAGCAGCGGACGGGACAGGGGGAACACCGGGGAGCTGTTTTTT. The rearrangement joins TRBV7-9 to TRBJ2-2; 10 bases agree with TRBD1. This CDR3 is built from 16 residues. CDR1 SEHNR and CDR2 FQNEAQ come from the germline V gene (reference sequence).

The chain recombines TRBV18 with TRBJ2-4, with D perhaps matching TRBD2 (5 bases). Between the trimmed V and J ends, which lost 6 bases and 2 bases, there was a span of 20 bases. The CDR3 contains 17 residues. Germline-derived CDR1 and CDR2 are KGHSH and LQKENI. The CDR3 here is CASSSTLDLSSKNIQYF. The CDR3 bases are TGTGCCAGCTCCTCCACGTTGGACTTATCCTCCAAAAACATTCAGTACTTC.

The chain joins TRBV6-1 to TRBJ2-7, with TRBD2 matching 13 bases. Germline CDR1 reads MNHNS; CDR2 reads SASEGT. CDR3 length: 15 amino acids. Trimming removed 3 bases from V and 4 bases from J; junction bases left unmatched: 3. DNA of the CDR3: TGTGCCAGCAGTGACCGGACTAGCGGGAGTTACGAGCAGTACTTC. It yields the protein CASSDRTSGSYEQYF.

The sample holds a few counts of this clone. The rearrangement joins TRBV7-2 to TRBJ2-7, with D possibly matching TRBD2 (5 bases). Trimming took off 3 bases at V and 3 bases at J, with 15 bases between the two ends. Germline loops: CDR1 SGHTA, CDR2 FQGNSA. The CDR3 is 15 amino acids. The CDR3 DNA reads as TGTGCCAGCAGCTTCGGAGGAGAGAGTGGCTACGAGCAGTACTTC. Its translation: CASSFGGESGYEQYF.

The rearrangement uses TRBV7-8 and TRBJ1-2, with D unresolved. The germline V gene encodes CDR1 SGHVS and CDR2 FQNEAQ. Trimming cost V 5 bases and J 4 bases, with 23 bases left between them. The CDR3 is 17 residues long. The CDR3 sequence: CASSQPGISTYGYGYTF. As DNA, the CDR3 is TGTGCCAGCAGCCAGCCCGGGATCTCAACGTACGGCTATGGCTACACCTTC.

The chain has TRBV7-2 and TRBJ2-3; D is perhaps TRBD1 (6 bases). There are 15 residues in the CDR3. Per the germline V gene, CDR1 is SGHTA and CDR2 is FQGNSA. Between the trimmed V and J ends, which lost 4 bases and 0 bases, there was a span of 11 bases. The CDR3 bases are TGTGCCAGCAGCTCGATCAGGGGAAGCACAGATACGCAGTATTTT. Protein: CASSSIRGSTDTQYF.

V gene TRBV21-1 combines with J gene TRBJ2-4; the table's TRBD2 call for D was not verified on the DNA. TRBV21-1 is tagged as a pseudogene. This CDR3 region has 17 residues. CDR3 region: CASSGGPQQEAKNIQYF. The CDR3 DNA reads as TGTGCCAGCAGCGGCGGGCCCCAACAAGAAGCCAAAAACATTCAGTACTTC.

The genes are TRBV7-9 and TRBJ2-3; 8 nucleotides match TRBD1. Germline lookup yields CDR1 SEHNR and CDR2 FQNEAQ (reference sequence). V lost 3 bases and J lost 3; bases outside the gene matches: 5. The CDR3 totals 15 residues. CDR3 DNA sequence: TGTGCCAGCAGCTTCGGACAGGGAGAGACAGATACGCAGTATTTT. Its protein product is CASSFGQGETDTQYF. The full variable domain, rest sourced from reference TRBV7-9 and TRBJ2-3, is DTGVSQNPRHKITKRGQNVTFRCDPISEHNRLYWYRQTLGQGPEFLTYFQNEAQLEKSRLLSDRFSAERPKGSFSTLEIQRTEQGDSAMYLCASSFGQGETDTQYFGPGTRLTVL.